These 2 T cell receptor beta chains were sequenced from one sample in a study of blood T cells in healthy people across ages. Next came a second PCR, run for roughly 6 to 11 cycles, which used a sample-barcoded 5' primer along with a J-beta primer mix. TCRdb reanalysed the 5' RACE reads using MiXCR and keeps one entry per CDR3 protein. The sample contains over a million distinct CDR3 sequences, 35% to 50% of which appear only once. Specimen: blood. The receptors come from a woman in her sixties or seventies in good health.

The count of this clonotype is one. The genes are TRBV4-1 and TRBJ2-3, with 12 bases fitting TRBD2. V lost 3 bases, J lost 6 bases, and 7 bases stayed unmatched. Germline CDR1 is MGHRA and CDR2 is YSYEKL. The CDR3 length is 16 residues. The CDR3 DNA is TGCGCCAGCAGCCAGCCAGCTAGCGGGAGGGGGGATACGCAGTATTTT. Its translation is CASSQPASGRGDTQYF.

V is TRBV7-8 and J is TRBJ1-1, with 7 positions matching TRBD1. V lost 5 bases to trimming and J lost 2 bases; unmatched junction nucleotides: 11. The CDR3 is 16 residues long. Germline values: CDR1 SGHVS, CDR2 FQNEAQ. The CDR3 bases are TGTGCCAGCAGCCTGGACAGGTGGAGGAGAAACACTGAAGCTTTCTTT. Its translation: CASSLDRWRRNTEAFF.